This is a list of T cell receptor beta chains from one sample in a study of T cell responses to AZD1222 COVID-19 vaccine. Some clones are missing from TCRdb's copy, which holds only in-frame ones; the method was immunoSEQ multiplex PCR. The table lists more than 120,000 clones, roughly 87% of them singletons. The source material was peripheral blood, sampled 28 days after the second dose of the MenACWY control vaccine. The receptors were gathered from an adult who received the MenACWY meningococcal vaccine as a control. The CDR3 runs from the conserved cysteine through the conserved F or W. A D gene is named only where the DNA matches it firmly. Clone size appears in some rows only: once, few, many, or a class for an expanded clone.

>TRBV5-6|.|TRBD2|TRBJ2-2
CASSLQTSGYTGELFF
TGTGCCAGCAGCTTGCAGACTAGCGGCTACACCGGGGAGCTGTTTTTT
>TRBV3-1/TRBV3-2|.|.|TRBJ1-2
CASSRQASNYGYTF
TGTGCCAGCAGCCGACAGGCCTCTAACTATGGCTACACCTTC
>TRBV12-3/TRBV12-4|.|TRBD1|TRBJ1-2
CASSPGTVRGYTF
TGTGCCAGCAGTCCCGGGACAGTTCGTGGCTACACCTTC
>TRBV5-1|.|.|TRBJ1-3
CASSLDGSSGNTIYF
TGCGCCAGCAGCCTGGACGGAAGCTCTGGAAACACCATATATTTT
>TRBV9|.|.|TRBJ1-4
CASSEGPYEKLFF
TGTGCCAGCAGCGAGGGACCGTATGAAAAACTGTTTTTT
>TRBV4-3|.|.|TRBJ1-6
CASSQVARNSPLHF
TGCGCCAGCAGCCAAGTCGCCAGAAATTCACCCCTCCACTTT
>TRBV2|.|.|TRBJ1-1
CASRAMWPPFF
TGTGCCAGCAGGGCAATGTGGCCGCCTTTCTTT
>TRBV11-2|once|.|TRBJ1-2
CASSPQRSRTYGYTF
TGTGCCAGCAGCCCCCAACGATCCAGGACCTATGGCTACACCTTC
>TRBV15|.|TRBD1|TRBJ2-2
CATSRAGQGDPGELFF
TGTGCCACCAGCAGAGCGGGACAGGGGGACCCCGGGGAGCTGTTTTTT
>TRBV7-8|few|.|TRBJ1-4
CASSLVAGRNEKLFF
TGTGCCAGCAGCCTCGTGGCTGGAAGGAATGAAAAACTGTTTTTT
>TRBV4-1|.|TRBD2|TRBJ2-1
CASSQDSPSGGAHPYNEQFF
TGCGCCAGCAGCCAAGATTCCCCTAGCGGGGGGGCCCACCCCTACAATGAGCAGTTCTTC
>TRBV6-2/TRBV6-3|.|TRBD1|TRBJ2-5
CASSSGQGLETQYF
TGTGCCAGCAGTTCGGGACAGGGATTAGAGACCCAGTACTTC
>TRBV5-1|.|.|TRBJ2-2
CASSLLGTATNTGELFF
TGCGCCAGCAGCTTGTTGGGGACCGCGACGAACACCGGGGAGCTGTTTTTT
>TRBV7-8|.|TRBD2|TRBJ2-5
CASSRGGGTQYF
TGTGCCAGCAGCCGGGGGGGCGGGACCCAGTACTTC
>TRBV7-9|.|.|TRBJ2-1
CASSPPQGFSYNEQFF
TGTGCCAGCAGCCCCCCCCAGGGATTCTCCTACAATGAGCAGTTCTTC
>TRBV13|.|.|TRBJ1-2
CASSLISQAYGYTF
TGTGCCAGCAGCTTGATCTCGCAGGCCTATGGCTACACCTTC
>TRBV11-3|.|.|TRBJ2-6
CASIDVRFSGANVLTF
TGTGCCAGCATCGACGTAAGATTCTCTGGGGCCAACGTCCTGACTTTC
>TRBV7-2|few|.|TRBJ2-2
CASSLVPGVTGELFF
TGTGCCAGCAGCTTAGTTCCAGGGGTCACCGGGGAGCTGTTTTTT
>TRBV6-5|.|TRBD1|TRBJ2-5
CASSYSYDRVETQYF
TGTGCCAGCAGTTACTCTTATGACAGGGTAGAGACCCAGTACTTC
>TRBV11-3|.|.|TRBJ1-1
CASSWLGQREAFF
TGTGCCAGCAGCTGGCTCGGGCAGCGTGAAGCTTTCTTT
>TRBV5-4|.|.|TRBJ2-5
CASSLGTGLQETQYF
TGTGCCAGCAGCTTAGGCACAGGGTTACAAGAGACCCAGTACTTC
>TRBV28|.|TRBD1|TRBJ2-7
CASWRAGTGFDEQYF
TGTGCCAGTTGGAGAGCTGGGACAGGGTTCGACGAGCAGTACTTC
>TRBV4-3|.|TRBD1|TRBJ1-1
CASSQDLGTTGMNTEAFF
TGCGCCAGCAGCCAAGATTTAGGGACGACAGGGATGAACACTGAAGCTTTCTTT
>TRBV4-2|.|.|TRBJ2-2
CASSSSYTGELFF
TGTGCCAGCAGCTCGTCTTACACCGGGGAGCTGTTTTTT
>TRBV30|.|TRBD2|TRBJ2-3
CAWGLGAGLGTDTQYF
TGTGCCTGGGGACTCGGAGCGGGACTAGGGACAGATACGCAGTATTTT
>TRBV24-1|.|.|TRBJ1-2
CATSDLNYGYTF
TGTGCCACCAGTGATTTAAACTATGGCTACACCTTC
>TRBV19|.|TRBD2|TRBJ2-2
CASSIGGSWSGELFF
TGTGCCAGTAGTATAGGCGGGAGTTGGTCCGGGGAGCTGTTTTTT
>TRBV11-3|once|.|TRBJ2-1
CASSLGISSNEQFF
TGTGCCAGCAGCTTAGGAATTTCCTCCAATGAGCAGTTCTTC
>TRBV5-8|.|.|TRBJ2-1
CASRQGGSYNEQFF
TGTGCCAGCAGGCAGGGCGGGTCCTACAATGAGCAGTTCTTC
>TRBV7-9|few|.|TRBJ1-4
CASSLGLGGSGEKLFF
TGTGCCAGCAGCTTAGGCCTCGGAGGGTCGGGTGAAAAACTGTTTTTT
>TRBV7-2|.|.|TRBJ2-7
CASIGGTWRYEQYF
TGTGCCAGCATCGGTGGGACATGGCGGTACGAGCAGTACTTC